This is a list of T cell receptor beta chains from one sample in a study of CD8 T cells in ankylosing spondylitis. TCRdb independently ran MiXCR on the 5' RACE reads; one entry per CDR3 protein. Seen here are 700,000 to 1,000,000 distinct CDR3 sequences, about 12% observed once, and the top ten hold 0.51%. Sequencing used blood, either unsorted or a sorted T cell fraction (not recorded which). Receptor source: a male donor with ankylosing spondylitis. Both conserved end residues are part of each CDR3. A D gene is named only where the DNA matches it firmly. Clone size is given for some rows only: seen once, a few or many times, or a class if the clone is expanded.

>many|TRBJ2-1|TRBV29-1|13|TRBD1
TGCAGCGTTGACAGAGACAGGGACAATGAGCAGTTCTTC
CSVDRDRDNEQFF
>few|TRBJ1-2|TRBV12-3/TRBV12-4|15|.
TGTGCCAGCAGTCCCCAGTGGACTGGGAACTATGGCTACACCTTC
CASSPQWTGNYGYTF
>.|TRBJ1-4|TRBV7-6|11|.
TGTGCCAGCAGCTACAGGGAAAAACTGTTTTTT
CASSYREKLFF
>once|TRBJ2-5|TRBV30|12|TRBD1
TGTGCCTGGAGTAGGGACAGCGGGACCCAGTACTTC
CAWSRDSGTQYF
>.|TRBJ2-1|TRBV7-3|14|.
TGTGCCAGCAGCTTAACCGGCCCATTCCAAAAGCAGTTCTTC
CASSLTGPFQKQFF
>.|TRBJ1-1|TRBV7-2|12|.
TGTGCCAGCAAAGGGGTGCGGACTGAAGCTTTCTTT
CASKGVRTEAFF
>.|TRBJ1-1|TRBV20-1|13|.
TGCAGTGTTACAGGGATCCTGGGCACTGAAGCTTTCTTT
CSVTGILGTEAFF
>many|TRBJ2-3|TRBV20-1|14|TRBD2
TGCAGTGCCCTTGCTAGCGGGATCACAGATACGCAGTATTTT
CSALASGITDTQYF
>few|TRBJ2-1|TRBV7-3|16|.
TGTGCCAGCAGCTTATGGACGGGGACTTCCTACAATGAGCAGTTCTTC
CASSLWTGTSYNEQFF
>.|TRBJ2-1|TRBV9|17|TRBD2
TGTGCCAGCAGCGCCTCCACAGGTTTCATAGCGGGCGATGAGCAGTTCTTC
CASSASTGFIAGDEQFF
>.|TRBJ2-1|TRBV7-2|12|.
TGTGCCAGCAGCTCATATACCTCCGAGCAGTTCTTC
CASSSYTSEQFF
>few|TRBJ2-7|TRBV27|17|.
TGTGCCAGCAGCCCCAATGGGGTGACAGCCTCTACCTACGAGCAGTACTTC
CASSPNGVTASTYEQYF
>few|TRBJ2-7|TRBV7-2|14|TRBD1
TGTGCCAGCAGCTACCGGGACAGTGTCGGGGAGCAGTACTTC
CASSYRDSVGEQYF
>.|TRBJ2-2|TRBV9|13|.
TGTGCCAGCAGCACCGTACCCTTGGGGGAGCTGTTTTTT
CASSTVPLGELFF
>many|TRBJ2-5|TRBV15|13|.
TGTGCCACCAGCAGAGTAACTAGCGAGACCCAGTACTTC
CATSRVTSETQYF
>many|TRBJ2-1|TRBV7-6|15|TRBD2
TGTGCCAGCAGCCCTGGACTAGTTAGGAGCGATGAGCAGTTCTTC
CASSPGLVRSDEQFF
>.|TRBJ2-3|TRBV20-1|13|.
TGCAGTGCTGGTACGACAGCCACAGATACGCAGTATTTT
CSAGTTATDTQYF
>few|TRBJ1-1|TRBV7-8|14|.
TGTGCCAGCAGCCCACAGGGTTGGGCGACTGAAGCTTTCTTT
CASSPQGWATEAFF
>many|TRBJ1-1|TRBV20-1|16|.
TGCAGTGCTAGGAATGGACGGAATAGGGGAAACACTGAAGCTTTCTTT
CSARNGRNRGNTEAFF
>.|TRBJ2-7|TRBV4-3|15|TRBD1
TGCGCCAGCAGCCAAGGGAGACAGGGGTGGTACGAGCAGTACTTC
CASSQGRQGWYEQYF